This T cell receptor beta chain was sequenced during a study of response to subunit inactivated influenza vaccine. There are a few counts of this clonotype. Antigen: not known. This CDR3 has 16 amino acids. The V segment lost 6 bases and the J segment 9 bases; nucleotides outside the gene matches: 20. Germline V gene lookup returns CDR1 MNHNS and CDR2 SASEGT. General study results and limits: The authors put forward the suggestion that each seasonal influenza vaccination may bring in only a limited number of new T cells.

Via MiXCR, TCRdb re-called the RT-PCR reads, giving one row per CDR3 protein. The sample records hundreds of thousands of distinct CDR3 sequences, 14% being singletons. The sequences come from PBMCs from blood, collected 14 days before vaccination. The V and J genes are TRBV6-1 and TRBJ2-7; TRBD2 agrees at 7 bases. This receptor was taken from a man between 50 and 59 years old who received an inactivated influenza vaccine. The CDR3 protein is CASSRNSGTSGGRQYF. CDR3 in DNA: TGTGCCAGCAGCCGGAATTCCGGGACCTCGGGGGGTAGGCAGTACTTC.